This record looks at one T cell receptor (beta chain) sequence and its context. There are 13 residues in the CDR3. Germline CDR1 and CDR2: MDHEN and SYDVKM. V was clipped by 5 bases and J by 6 bases; unmatched bases: 4. This specimen comes from a study of shared clonotypes between healthy human individuals. Profiling relied on immunoSEQ multiplex PCR, and the TCRdb table lists in-frame clones only, not all of them. Counted here are around 1.5 million clones, 95% to 99% occurring once; the ten biggest clones make up about 0.45%. Splitting the CD4+ cells yielded a CD45RA+ naive subset and a CD45RA-negative memory subset.

This receptor was identified in a man aged 25 to 40 in good health. Specimen: naive CD4+ T cells sorted from blood. The subset is: CD45RA+ positively selected. The V and J genes are TRBV28 and TRBJ1-5; 7 nucleotides line up with TRBD1. The CDR3 nucleotides are TGTGCCAGCAGTCCAGGGGACAGTCAGCCCCAGCATTTT. It codes for CASSPGDSQPQHF.